These T cell receptor beta chains were read from a single sample in a study of tumor and adjacent non-tumor tissue in lung cancer. TCRdb processed the multiplex PCR reads anew with MiXCR; each CDR3 protein has one entry. The table shows 90,000 to 100,000 distinct CDR3 sequences, with 75% to 85% occurring only once. Specimen: distant non-tumor lung tissue. The receptors shown here come from a man in his 60s with small cell lung cancer. Each CDR3 is given with its conserved first and last residue. A D gene is named only where the DNA matches it firmly. The listing skips clone size in some rows; elsewhere it reads once, few, many or a size class.

d_gene,v_gene,abundance,j_gene,CDR3aa,CDR3nt
TRBD2,TRBV11-1,.,TRBJ2-1,CASSSESRTSGSSNDQFF,TGTGCCAGCAGCTCAGAATCGAGGACTAGCGGGAGTAGCAATGACCAGTTCTTC
.,TRBV12-3/TRBV12-4,.,TRBJ2-2,CASRFSATDNGELFF,TGTGCCAGCAGATTCTCTGCGACAGACAACGGGGAGCTGTTTTTT
.,TRBV10-3,once,TRBJ2-1,CAISKGVLNEQFF,TGTGCCATCAGTAAGGGAGTGCTGAATGAGCAGTTCTTC
.,TRBV4-1,once,TRBJ2-5,CSSSRTPQETQYF,TGCAGCAGCAGCCGGACTCCACAAGAGACCCAGTACTTC
.,TRBV11-2,.,TRBJ2-1,CASSLGVEGGYFYNERFF,TGTGCCAGCAGCTTAGGAGTAGAGGGAGGCTACTTCTACAATGAGCGGTTCTTC
TRBD1,TRBV29-1,once,TRBJ1-5,CSVDRGRNGNQPQHF,TGCAGCGTCGACAGGGGGAGAAACGGGAATCAGCCCCAGCATTTT
.,TRBV6-5,.,TRBJ2-1,CTSNYSGGVGNEQFF,TGTACCAGCAATTACTCAGGTGGAGTGGGTAATGAGCAGTTCTTC
TRBD2,TRBV29-1,.,TRBJ2-1,CSVVGRERKNEQFF,TGCAGCGTTGTCGGGCGGGAGAGGAAGAATGAGCAATTCTTC
TRBD2,TRBV4-2,.,TRBJ2-5,CASSRASGSNFGGETHYF,TGTGCCAGCAGCCGAGCCAGCGGGAGTAACTTTGGGGGGGAGACCCACTACTTC
.,TRBV5-6,.,TRBJ1-1,CASSLASGAANTEAFF,TGTGCTAGCAGCCTGGCCTCCGGGGCAGCGAATACTGAAGCTTTCTTT
.,TRBV4-1,.,TRBJ2-2,CASNSGGAYTGELFF,TGCGCCAGCAACAGTGGGGGGGCCTATACCGGGGAGTTGTTTTTT
.,TRBV6-5,.,TRBJ2-1,CACSYKRLKGDKQFF,TGTGCCTGCAGTTACAAGAGGCTGAAAGGCGATAAGCAGTTCTTC
TRBD2,TRBV6-6,.,TRBJ2-1,CASSASSGRSYNEQFF,TGTGCCAGCAGTGCCTCAAGCGGGAGGTCCTATAATGAGCAGTTCTTC
.,TRBV29-1,.,TRBJ2-3,CSTLQGGIDTQYF,TGCAGCACTCTTCAGGGGGGCATAGATACGCAGTATTTT
.,TRBV6-1,.,TRBJ2-1,CACRDTQSSYNEQFF,TGTGCCTGCAGAGACACCCAAAGCTCCTACAATGAGCAGTTCTTC
.,TRBV5-1,many,TRBJ2-1,CASSGPQGTDEQFF,TGCGCCAGCAGCGGGCCCCAGGGTACGGATGAGCAGTTCTTC